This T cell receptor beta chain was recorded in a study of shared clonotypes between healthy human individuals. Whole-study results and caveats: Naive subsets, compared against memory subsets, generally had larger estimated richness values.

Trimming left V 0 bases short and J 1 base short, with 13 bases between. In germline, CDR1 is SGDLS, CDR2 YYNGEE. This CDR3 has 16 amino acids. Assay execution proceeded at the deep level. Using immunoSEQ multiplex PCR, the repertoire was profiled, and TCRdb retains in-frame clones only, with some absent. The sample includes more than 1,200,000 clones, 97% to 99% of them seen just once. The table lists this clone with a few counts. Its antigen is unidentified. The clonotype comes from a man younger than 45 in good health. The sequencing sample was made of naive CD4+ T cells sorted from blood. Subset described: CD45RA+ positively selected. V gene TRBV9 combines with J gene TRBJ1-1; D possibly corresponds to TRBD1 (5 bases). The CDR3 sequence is CASSVDLRGANTEAFF. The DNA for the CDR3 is TGTGCCAGCAGCGTAGACTTAAGGGGCGCGAACACTGAAGCTTTCTTT.